Each of the 27 T cell receptor beta chains below was sequenced from the same sample in a study of T cell responses to AZD1222 COVID-19 vaccine. Measured with immunoSEQ multiplex PCR; TCRdb has only the in-frame clones, and not every one. Found here are some 95,000 clones, roughly nine tenths of them singletons; the top ten hold roughly 3.5%. The material sequenced was peripheral blood, taken on day 0 of AZD1222 vaccination. The source of these receptors is an adult in good health.

The V call is TRBV5-1, the J call TRBJ1-2; D might be TRBD1 (6 bases). Germline assignment: CDR1 SGHRS and CDR2 YFSETQ. Trimming cost V 4 bases and J 4 bases, with 11 bases left between them. The CDR3 has 13 amino acids. The CDR3 loop reads CASSPRDIYGYTF. Here the CDR3 DNA reads TGCGCCAGCAGCCCAAGGGACATCTATGGCTACACCTTC.

V and J are TRBV27 and TRBJ2-1; D is perhaps TRBD2 (6 bases). CDR1 and CDR2 from the germline V gene are MNHEY and SMNVEV (reference sequence). The V end lost 8 bases, the J end lost 0 bases, and 14 bases lay between the germline ends. The CDR3 has 15 residues. The CDR3 nucleotides read TGTGCCAGCGGGACCCTAGCGCGCTCCTACAATGAGCAGTTCTTC. Its translation: CASGTLARSYNEQFF.

The rearrangement links TRBV5-1 to TRBJ2-7; 11 bases match TRBD1. Germline V lookup: CDR1 SGHRS, CDR2 YFSETQ. Unmatched junction bases numbered 3, after V lost 7 bases and J lost 3 bases. This CDR3 is 13 amino acids long. The CDR3 protein is CASGTGGGYEQYF. DNA for the CDR3: TGCGCCAGCGGGACAGGGGGTGGCTACGAGCAGTACTTC.

The chain carries TRBV5-6 and TRBJ1-6; 9 bases agree with TRBD1. Germline V gene data show CDR1 as SGHDT and CDR2 as YYEEEE. The CDR3 spans 14 residues. The V segment lost 6 bases and the J segment 9 bases; nucleotides outside the gene matches: 7. The CDR3 region has the DNA TGTGCCAGCACTCCTGACAGGGGGGGTTCACCCCTCCACTTT. This codes for CASTPDRGGSPLHF.

The gene calls are TRBV10-1 and TRBJ2-7; no clear D. CDR1 is WNHNN, CDR2 SYGVQD, per germline (reference sequence). V lost 2 bases and J 2 bases, leaving 10 bases between the germline ends. The CDR3 spans 14 residues. This CDR3 reads CASSEGVGAYEQYF. CDR3 bases: TGCGCCAGCAGTGAGGGGGTCGGCGCCTACGAGCAGTACTTC.

The V and J genes are TRBV12-3 or TRBV12-4 and TRBJ2-5; no reliable D call. The CDR3 is made up of 13 amino acids. Between the trimmed V and J ends, which lost 2 bases and 5 bases, there was a span of 9 bases. CDR3 amino acids: CASSLRQRETQYF. In DNA form, the CDR3 reads TGTGCCAGCAGTTTACGTCAAAGGGAGACCCAGTACTTC.

This chain uses TRBV10-3 with TRBJ2-7; no clear D gene. Trimming removed 0 bases from V and 1 base from J, with 10 bases in between. CDR1 and CDR2 (germline): ENHRY, SYGVKD. This CDR3 has 15 residues. CDR3 in DNA: TGTGCCATCAGTGAGTCCCCGGACCGTTCCTACGAGCAGTACTTC. Encoded protein: CAISESPDRSYEQYF.

The J gene is TRBJ2-7, the V gene TRBV7-9; no reliable D call. V lost 1 base, J lost 7 bases, and 8 bases lay in between. Per germline, CDR1 SEHNR and CDR2 FQNEAQ (reference sequence). CDR3 length equals 12 residues. The CDR3 nucleotides are TGTGCCAGCAGCTTAGGAGGCGCTGAGCAGTACTTC. It yields the protein CASSLGGAEQYF.

This clone was seen once. The gene calls are TRBV19 and TRBJ1-6; 9 positions match TRBD1. The CDR3 is made up of 14 amino acids. The germline V gene has CDR1 LNHDA and CDR2 SQIVND (reference sequence). Trimming cost V 6 bases and J 10 bases; bases outside gene matches: 7. The CDR3 spells CASRQRTGESPLHF. CDR3 nucleotides: TGTGCCAGTAGGCAGAGGACAGGGGAGTCACCCCTCCACTTT.

The CDR3 protein is CASSQPGNTEAFF. The CDR3 DNA sequence: TGTGCCAGCAGCCAACCAGGAAACACTGAAGCTTTCTTT. The gene calls are TRBV4-2 and TRBJ1-1; no clear D. V lost 2 bases and J lost 2, with 6 bases in between. Germline V gene sequence: CDR1 LGHNA, CDR2 YNFKEQ. The CDR3 contains 13 residues.

This chain connects TRBV6-5 to TRBJ2-7, with D tentatively TRBD1 (6 bases). In germline, CDR1 is MNHEY, CDR2 SVGAGI. The CDR3 has 13 residues. V was trimmed by 8 bases and J by 3 bases, leaving 14 bases between them. The CDR3 is CASLSGTLYEQYF. In nucleotides, the CDR3 is TGTGCCAGCCTCTCTGGGACACTCTACGAGCAGTACTTC.

The V call is TRBV30, the J call TRBJ1-6, with D uncertain. V was trimmed by 1 base and J by 15 bases, leaving 13 bases between them. Germline V gives CDR1 GTSNPN, CDR2 SVGIG (reference sequence). There are 12 residues in the CDR3. The CDR3 sequence: CAWSERVWVLHF. The CDR3 DNA is TGTGCCTGGAGTGAGAGGGTATGGGTCCTCCACTTT.

V is TRBV11-2 and J is TRBJ2-5; TRBD1 aligns across 7 bases. The CDR3 totals 14 residues. Trimming took 2 bases from V and 6 from J; bases not matched to a gene: 6. Germline V gene data show CDR1 as SGHAT and CDR2 as FQNNGV. CDR3 sequence reads: CASSLPGGRKTQYF. CDR3 in DNA: TGTGCCAGCAGCTTACCAGGGGGTAGGAAGACCCAGTACTTC.

The genes are TRBV28 and TRBJ2-7, with no clear D. Looked up from germline, CDR1 is MDHEN and CDR2 is SYDVKM. The V end was cut by 6 bases, the J end by 5 bases, with 8 bases between. This CDR3 comprises 11 residues. The CDR3: CASSYPDEQYF. CDR3 sequence (DNA): TGTGCCAGCAGCTACCCGGACGAGCAGTACTTC.

This chain uses TRBV6-5 with TRBJ1-1, with D possibly being TRBD1 (6 bases). The CDR3 has 15 residues. V lost 5 bases and J 4 bases, leaving 17 bases between the germline ends. The germline CDR1 and CDR2 sequences are MNHEY and SVGAGI. The CDR3 sequence is CASSRTVAGGTEAFF. The CDR3 region has the DNA TGTGCCAGCAGTCGGACAGTCGCTGGGGGCACTGAAGCTTTCTTT.

This chain links TRBV28 with TRBJ1-1; no firm D call. The V gene's germline CDR1 is MDHEN and CDR2 SYDVKM. This CDR3 has 14 residues. V was cut by 3 bases and J by 4 bases, with 12 bases left in between. The CDR3, as DNA: TGTGCCAGCAGTTTCATGGTAGGTGGCACTGAAGCTTTCTTT. It yields the protein CASSFMVGGTEAFF.

V usage is TRBV6-1 and J usage is TRBJ2-2; possible D gene TRBD2, 5 bases. CDR1 MNHNS and CDR2 SASEGT come from the germline V gene. The V gene lost 3 bases and the J gene lost 8 bases, with 22 bases spanning the gap. This CDR3 is 17 amino acids long. The CDR3 reads CASSDVAGPIGVGELFF. The CDR3 DNA reads TGTGCCAGCAGTGATGTCGCAGGCCCCATCGGGGTAGGGGAGCTGTTTTTT.

This rearrangement joins TRBV6-5 to TRBJ1-4, with D unclear. Trimming stripped 8 bases from V and 0 bases from J, with 10 bases between. The CDR3 has 14 amino acids. The germline CDR1 and CDR2 sequences are MNHEY and SVGAGI. The CDR3 DNA follows: TGTGCCAGCGGGAGGCGGGCAACTAATGAAAAACTGTTTTTT. This gives the protein CASGRRATNEKLFF.

CDR3 nucleotide sequence: TGTGCCAGCAGTTACAGGGTCACAGATACGCAGTATTTT. The encoded protein is CASSYRVTDTQYF. J is TRBJ2-3 and V is TRBV6-2 or TRBV6-3; D remains unclear. Germline assignment: CDR1 MNHEY and CDR2 SVGEGT. The CDR3 consists of 13 residues. Trimming removed 2 bases at V and 2 bases at J, with 5 bases between.

The chain employs TRBV27 and TRBJ1-6; TRBD1 matches at 9 bases. Looked up from germline, CDR1 is MNHEY and CDR2 is SMNVEV (reference sequence). Germline trimming cut 8 bases from V and 10 bases from J; bases unmatched to any gene: 6. The CDR3 spans 13 residues. Here the CDR3 reads CASLPTGGSPLHF. CDR3 coding DNA: TGTGCCAGCCTGCCGACAGGGGGATCACCCCTCCACTTT.

The V call is TRBV4-1, the J call TRBJ2-4; D ambiguous. Germline V lookup: CDR1 MGHRA, CDR2 YSYEKL. Trimming left V 4 bases short and J 3 bases short, with 19 bases between. CDR3 size: 17 residues. The CDR3 spells CASSLILDNAGKNIQYF. Here the CDR3 DNA reads TGCGCCAGCAGCCTAATTCTCGACAATGCCGGCAAAAACATTCAGTACTTC.

The chain employs TRBV24-1 and TRBJ1-1; D call uncertain. The CDR3 covers 13 residues. The germline V and J ends were trimmed by 7 bases and 7 bases, with 15 bases remaining between them. CDR1 KGHDR and CDR2 SFDVKD come from the germline V gene. The CDR3 bases are TGTGCCACCAGGGCCCGAGGGCGCGATGAAGCTTTCTTT. Translating it yields CATRARGRDEAFF.

The chain uses TRBV6-5 and TRBJ2-5; TRBD2 might be the D (6 bases). CDR3 length: 14 residues. With 7 bases removed from V and 7 bases from J, the gap between germline ends came to 19 bases. Germline assignment: CDR1 MNHEY and CDR2 SVGAGI. The CDR3: CASKGAGVGGTQYF. The CDR3, as DNA: TGTGCCAGCAAAGGGGCCGGGGTCGGGGGGACCCAGTACTTC.

CDR3 nucleotide sequence: TGTGCCAGCAGTCCAGTAGGGGGGCCCCAGCATTTT. Encoded protein: CASSPVGGPQHF. The chain joins TRBV27 to TRBJ1-5; the D gene is possibly TRBD1 (6 bases). Germline V gene lookup returns CDR1 MNHEY and CDR2 SMNVEV (reference sequence). V was cut by 5 bases and J by 9 bases, with 11 bases left in between. The CDR3 runs to 12 residues.

The rearrangement joins TRBV4-1 to TRBJ1-5; D gene uncertain. The CDR3 covers 14 residues. Trimming took 1 base from V and 7 from J, leaving 11 bases between them. Germline V lookup: CDR1 MGHRA, CDR2 YSYEKL. CDR3 loop: CASSQARRQQPQHF. CDR3 nucleotides: TGCGCCAGCAGCCAAGCGAGGCGGCAGCAGCCCCAGCATTTT.

This sequence joins TRBV5-1 and TRBJ1-1; D is possibly TRBD1 (6 bases). The CDR3 has 16 residues. V lost 1 base and J 3 bases, leaving 16 bases between the germline ends. Germline-derived CDR1 and CDR2 are SGHRS and YFSETQ. The CDR3, as DNA: TGCGCCAGCAGCTTGTGGGGGGCTCTAGGGTACACTGAAGCTTTCTTT. Translating it yields CASSLWGALGYTEAFF.

This clone has a single count. The rearrangement links TRBV12-3 or TRBV12-4 to TRBJ1-3; D remains ambiguous. CDR3 length: 12 residues. V gave up 1 base and J gave up 4 bases, with 2 bases separating them. The CDR3 coding sequence is TGTGCCAGCAGTTTAGTAGGAAACACCATATATTTT. Translation gives CASSLVGNTIYF.